This T cell receptor beta chain was recovered during a study of blood T cell repertoires in COVID-19. Germline loops: CDR1 SGHNT, CDR2 YYREEE (reference sequence). This CDR3 is 18 amino acids long. Trimming at V came to 0 bases and at J to 1 base, leaving 10 bases not matched to a gene. Sequencing was performed with immunoSEQ multiplex PCR; in TCRdb, only in-frame clones are kept and a portion is missing. The table records a few hundred thousand clones, just under 85% of them present only once. The cohort comprised adults aged roughly 18 to 95 years residing in some 24 US areas. This clonotype was sampled from a man aged 35-49 years who had recovered from COVID-19. Sequenced material: PBMCs or T cells enriched from blood (not recorded which). The genes are TRBV5-4 and TRBJ2-3; 8 bases agree with TRBD2. The CDR3 region has the DNA TGTGCCAGCAGCTTGGCCGCCTGGGGTAGCGGGGGCACAGATACGCAGTATTTT. This encodes CASSLAAWGSGGTDTQYF.